The next 12 T cell receptor beta chains were all read from a single sample in a study of blood T cell repertoires in COVID-19. Using immunoSEQ multiplex PCR, the repertoire was profiled, and TCRdb retains in-frame clones only, with some absent. Of under 200,000 clones listed, about four fifths were seen once; the top ten hold around a sixth. Sequences were obtained from PBMCs or T cells enriched from blood (not recorded which). All receptors derive from a man aged 55 to 70 who had recovered from COVID-19.

A note on this clone: Other DNA sequences in the sample encode the same CDR3. This chain connects TRBV19 to TRBJ1-5, with 7 positions matching TRBD1. CDR1 and CDR2 from the germline V gene are LNHDA and SQIVND (reference sequence). The CDR3 extends over 15 amino acids. Losses at the gene ends were 6 bases for V and 1 base for J; bases not matched to a gene: 6. CDR3 DNA: TGTGCCAGTAGGTTAGACAGGGCAAGCAATCAGCCCCAGCATTTT. This codes for CASRLDRASNQPQHF. Filled out from reference TRBV19 and TRBJ1-5, the complete variable domain reads DGGITQSPKYLFRKEGQNVTLSCEQNLNHDAMYWYRQDPGQGLRLIYYSQIVNDFQKGDIAEGYSVSREKKESFPLTVTSAQKNPTAFYLCASRLDRASNQPQHFGDGTRLSIL.

The chain employs TRBV19 and TRBJ1-3; D gene uncertain. Trimming cost V 8 bases and J 7 bases, with 9 bases left between them. CDR3 length: 11 amino acids. Germline CDR1 LNHDA, CDR2 SQIVND (reference sequence). CDR3 sequence: CASGNGNTIYF. CDR3 sequence (DNA): TGTGCCAGTGGAAACGGGAACACCATATATTTT.

The chain couples TRBV6-6 to TRBJ2-2; the D gene is possibly TRBD2 (5 bases). This CDR3 comprises 15 residues. Germline-derived CDR1 and CDR2 are MNHNY and SVGAGI (reference sequence). V dropped 6 bases and J dropped 5 bases, with 16 bases sitting between them. CDR3 protein: CASRPPDRRTGELFF. CDR3 coding DNA: TGTGCCAGCAGGCCACCGGACCGGAGGACCGGGGAGCTGTTTTTT.

This clone has just one count. This chain joins TRBV7-9 and TRBJ2-7; D perhaps matches TRBD1 (5 bases). Germline V gene data show CDR1 as SEHNR and CDR2 as FQNEAQ (reference sequence). Trimming shortened V by 0 bases and J by 7 bases, and 10 bases separated the two germline ends. The CDR3 runs 13 residues. The CDR3 nucleotides read TGTGCCAGCAGCTTAGCCGCGACAGTGGAGCAGTACTTC. Translation gives CASSLAATVEQYF.

The rearrangement joins TRBV6-9 to TRBJ1-1, with a possible D match to TRBD1 (6 bases). The CDR3 totals 17 residues. From germline, CDR1 is MNHGY and CDR2 SVAAGI. V shed 0 bases and J shed 7 bases, with 21 bases lying between them. The CDR3 reads CASSYSNLRPGDVEAFF. CDR3 in DNA: TGTGCCAGCAGTTATTCGAATTTACGCCCAGGGGATGTTGAAGCTTTCTTT.

This chain connects TRBV11-1 to TRBJ2-5, with 13 bases aligning to TRBD2. Germline CDR1 reads SGHAT; CDR2 reads FQDESV (reference sequence). The CDR3 loop spans 15 amino acids. J was trimmed by 4 bases and V by 5 bases; bases with no gene match: 4. CDR3 loop: CASSPGTSGVETQYF. The CDR3 DNA is TGTGCCAGCAGCCCCGGGACTAGCGGGGTAGAGACCCAGTACTTC.

The rearrangement joins TRBV9 to TRBJ1-2; no clear D gene. Germline V gene sequence: CDR1 SGDLS, CDR2 YYNGEE. The CDR3 has 18 residues. The germline V and J ends were trimmed by 3 bases and 3 bases, with 24 bases remaining between them. CDR3 DNA: TGTGCCAGCAGCGCCGACCTGGGCCTTCGTGTCGACCACTATGGCTACACCTTC. Translation: CASSADLGLRVDHYGYTF.

This chain connects TRBV11-2 to TRBJ2-3, with D tentatively TRBD1 (5 bases). CDR1 is SGHAT and CDR2 is FQNNGV in the germline V gene. The CDR3 runs 14 residues. Trimming removed 2 bases from V and 6 bases from J, with 12 bases in between. The CDR3 coding sequence is TGTGCCAGCAGCTTATTAGGCAGGGTGGATACGCAGTATTTT. Protein product: CASSLLGRVDTQYF.

The genes are TRBV2 and TRBJ1-2; D not resolved. The CDR3 covers 14 residues. CDR1 and CDR2 from the germline V gene are SNHLY and FYNNEI. Trimming removed 7 bases at V and 1 base at J, with 13 bases between. The CDR3 loop is CASTTGGDNYGYTF. CDR3 nucleotides: TGTGCCAGCACCACTGGCGGGGATAACTATGGCTACACCTTC. The full variable domain, with the rest looked up from reference TRBV2 and TRBJ1-2, is EPEVTQTPSHQVTQMGQEVILRCVPISNHLYFYWYRQILGQKVEFLVSFYNNEISEKSEIFDDQFSVERPDGSNFTLKIRSTKLEDSAMYFCASTTGGDNYGYTFGSGTRLTVV.

V usage is TRBV27 and J usage is TRBJ2-4; the match to TRBD1 covers 8 bases. The trim removed 5 bases at V and 9 bases at J, leaving 6 bases unmatched. Germline loops: CDR1 MNHEY, CDR2 SMNVEV (reference sequence). The CDR3 is 13 amino acids. This chain's CDR3 is CASSPGQGSIQYF. The CDR3 DNA reads as TGTGCCAGCAGTCCTGGACAGGGATCCATTCAGTACTTC.

This clone was seen a single time. The chain joins TRBV11-3 to TRBJ2-7, with D possibly being TRBD1 (5 bases). The V gene's germline CDR1 is SGHNT and CDR2 YENEEA. This CDR3 is built from 13 residues. Trimming left V 1 base short and J 6 bases short, with 10 bases between. The CDR3 DNA reads TGTGCCAGCAGCTTAGGGGGCCTTGGCGAGCAGTACTTC. This gives the protein CASSLGGLGEQYF. Combining the CDR3 with reference TRBV11-3 and TRBJ2-7 gives the whole variable domain EAGVVQSPRYKIIEKKQPVAFWCNPISGHNTLYWYLQNLGQGPELLIRYENEEAVDDSQLPKDRFSAERLKGVDSTLKIQPAELGDSAVYLCASSLGGLGEQYFGPGTRLTVT.

J is TRBJ1-3 and V is TRBV30; the D is unclear. Germline CDR1 GTSNPN, CDR2 SVGIG (reference sequence). V dropped 0 bases and J dropped 3 bases, with 15 bases sitting between them. The CDR3 contains 16 residues. Here the CDR3 DNA reads TGTGCCTGGAGTGTATCGGCGGGATCGGGTGGAAACACCATATATTTT. Protein: CAWSVSAGSGGNTIYF.